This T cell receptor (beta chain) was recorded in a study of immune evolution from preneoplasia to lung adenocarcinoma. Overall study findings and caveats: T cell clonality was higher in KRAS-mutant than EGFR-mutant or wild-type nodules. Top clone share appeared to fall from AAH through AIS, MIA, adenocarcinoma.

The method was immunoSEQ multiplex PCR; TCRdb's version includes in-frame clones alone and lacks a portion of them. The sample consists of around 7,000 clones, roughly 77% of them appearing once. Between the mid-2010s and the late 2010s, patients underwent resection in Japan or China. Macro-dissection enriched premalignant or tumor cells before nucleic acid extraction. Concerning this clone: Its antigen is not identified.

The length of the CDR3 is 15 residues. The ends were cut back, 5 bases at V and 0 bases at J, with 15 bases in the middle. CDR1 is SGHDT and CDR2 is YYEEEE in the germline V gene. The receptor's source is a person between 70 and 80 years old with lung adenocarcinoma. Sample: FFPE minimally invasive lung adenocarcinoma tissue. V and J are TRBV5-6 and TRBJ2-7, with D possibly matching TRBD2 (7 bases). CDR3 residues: CASSLTGGLSYEQYF. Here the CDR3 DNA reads TGTGCCAGCAGTTTGACGGGGGGCCTCTCCTACGAGCAGTACTTC.